A selection of T cell receptor beta chains follows, all from one sample in a study of cytomegalovirus exposure and HLA in healthy donors. The method was immunoSEQ multiplex PCR; TCRdb's version includes in-frame clones alone and lacks a portion of them. The sample yields about 190,000 clones, roughly 84% seen once. Specimen: PBMCs. All receptors come from a woman aged 45-59 years in good health and CMV-seropositive. Both conserved end residues are part of each CDR3. D genes are given only for firm matches. Some rows mark clone size as missing; the rest say once, few, many or name a class of expanded clone.

J | V | D | size | CDR3 | DNA
TRBJ2-2 | TRBV7-6 | TRBD2 | once | CASSLLAGGLNTGELFF | TGTGCCAGCAGCTTACTAGCGGGGGGCCTGAACACCGGGGAGCTGTTTTTT
TRBJ2-7 | TRBV5-1 | TRBD1 | NA | CASSLLAGGDFEQYF | TGCGCCAGCAGCCTTTTGGCAGGGGGCGATTTCGAGCAGTACTTC
TRBJ1-2 | TRBV6-5 | NA | NA | CASGGADYGYTF | TGTGCCAGCGGCGGGGCGGACTATGGCTACACCTTC
TRBJ2-3 | TRBV2 | NA | NA | CASSDGRGTDTQYF | TGTGCCAGCAGTGATGGCCGCGGAACAGATACGCAGTATTTT
TRBJ2-2 | TRBV28 | NA | NA | CASGGAELFF | TGTGCCAGCGGGGGGGCGGAGCTGTTTTTT
TRBJ2-3 | TRBV6-1 | NA | NA | CASSEAKVRRQTTDTQYF | TGTGCCAGCAGTGAAGCGAAAGTAAGAAGACAGACCACAGATACGCAGTATTTT
TRBJ1-1 | TRBV7-2 | NA | NA | CASRTSGGHTEAFF | TGTGCCAGCAGAACCTCGGGGGGGCACACTGAAGCTTTCTTT
TRBJ2-7 | TRBV7-2 | NA | NA | CASSPPQSYEQYF | TGTGCCAGCAGCCCCCCACAGTCCTACGAGCAGTACTTC
TRBJ2-7 | TRBV29-1 | TRBD1 | NA | CSVDEGGQGHEQYF | TGCAGCGTTGACGAAGGGGGACAGGGCCACGAGCAGTACTTC
TRBJ1-5 | TRBV7-2 | NA | NA | CASSSTRQVSNQPQHF | TGTGCCAGCAGCTCGACCCGACAGGTAAGCAATCAGCCCCAGCATTTT
TRBJ1-3 | TRBV21-1 | NA | once | CASSLRDRDRSSGNTIYF | TGTGCCAGCAGCCTTCGGGACAGGGACCGAAGCTCTGGAAACACCATATATTTT
TRBJ1-3 | TRBV11-1 | NA | NA | CASSLDNSGNTIYF | TGTGCCAGCAGCTTGGACAACTCTGGAAACACCATATATTTT
TRBJ1-3 | TRBV2 | NA | NA | CASTLSRGNTIYF | TGTGCCAGCACCTTGAGCAGGGGAAACACCATATATTTT
TRBJ2-1 | TRBV11-3 | NA | NA | CASSLVSADEQFF | TGTGCCAGCAGCTTAGTCTCAGCGGATGAGCAGTTCTTC
TRBJ2-5 | TRBV29-1 | NA | NA | CSVEEGLQETQYF | TGCAGCGTTGAAGAGGGGCTCCAAGAGACCCAGTACTTC
TRBJ2-3 | TRBV5-4 | NA | NA | CASSSQGSDTQYF | TGTGCCAGCAGCTCGCAGGGGTCAGATACGCAGTATTTT
TRBJ2-5 | TRBV5-4 | TRBD2 | NA | CASSLETSGGRKTQYF | TGTGCCAGCAGCTTGGAAACTAGCGGGGGGCGAAAGACCCAGTACTTC
TRBJ2-7 | TRBV7-9 | TRBD2 | NA | CASSRGTSGGEREQYF | TGTGCCAGCAGCCGCGGGACTAGCGGGGGGGAGCGCGAGCAGTACTTC
TRBJ1-2 | TRBV7-9 | NA | NA | CASSLTDLRGYTF | TGTGCCAGCAGCCTGACAGACCTGAGGGGCTACACCTTC
TRBJ1-5 | TRBV28 | TRBD1 | once | CASSPITGVNQPQHF | TGTGCCAGCAGTCCCATAACAGGGGTCAATCAGCCCCAGCATTTT
TRBJ2-1 | TRBV6-6 | NA | NA | CASSYGGEQFF | TGTGCCAGCAGTTACGGCGGTGAGCAGTTCTTC
TRBJ2-3 | TRBV7-2 | TRBD2 | NA | CASSTDSGGTQYF | TGTGCCAGCAGCACAGATAGCGGGGGGACGCAGTATTTT
TRBJ2-5 | TRBV2 | TRBD1 | NA | CASQTGSRTQYF | TGTGCCAGCCAGACAGGGTCACGGACCCAGTACTTC
TRBJ2-7 | TRBV5-1 | NA | NA | CASSLGGSASYEQYF | TGCGCCAGCAGCTTGGGGGGCAGTGCAAGCTACGAGCAGTACTTC
TRBJ2-1 | TRBV5-1 | NA | NA | CASSLARSYNEQFF | TGCGCCAGCAGCTTGGCACGGTCCTACAATGAGCAGTTCTTC
TRBJ2-7 | TRBV7-8 | NA | NA | CASSLDSTYEQYF | TGTGCCAGCAGCTTAGACTCCACCTACGAGCAGTACTTC
TRBJ2-6 | TRBV18 | NA | NA | CASWEFSGANVLTF | TGTGCCAGCTGGGAGTTCTCTGGGGCCAACGTCCTGACTTTC
TRBJ2-5 | TRBV5-6 | NA | NA | CASSFGLDQETQYF | TGTGCCAGCAGCTTCGGACTGGACCAAGAGACCCAGTACTTC
TRBJ1-2 | TRBV29-1 | TRBD1 | NA | CSVPGQGDYGYTF | TGCAGCGTACCGGGACAGGGTGACTATGGCTACACCTTC
TRBJ1-1 | TRBV6-1 | NA | NA | CASRSVAGNTEAFF | TGTGCCAGCAGATCAGTGGCAGGGAACACTGAAGCTTTCTTT
TRBJ1-4 | TRBV18 | NA | NA | CASSPPGLNEKLFF | TGTGCCAGCTCACCACCGGGACTTAATGAAAAACTGTTTTTT
TRBJ2-1 | TRBV18 | NA | NA | CASSPGTGSYNEQFF | TGTGCCAGCTCACCCGGGACTGGATCCTACAATGAGCAGTTCTTC
TRBJ1-1 | TRBV6-5 | TRBD1 | NA | CASSYSWQGGSGAFF | TGTGCCAGCAGTTACTCGTGGCAGGGGGGAAGTGGAGCTTTCTTT
TRBJ1-5 | TRBV6-1 | NA | once | CASSITGQSNQPQHF | TGTGCCAGCAGCATCACAGGGCAGAGCAATCAGCCCCAGCATTTT
TRBJ2-5 | TRBV18 | TRBD2 | NA | CASSVSGRGETQYF | TGTGCCAGCTCAGTTAGCGGGAGAGGGGAGACCCAGTACTTC
TRBJ2-5 | TRBV5-6 | TRBD1 | NA | CASSLPGTGNQETQYF | TGTGCCAGCAGCCTACCCGGGACAGGGAACCAAGAGACCCAGTACTTC